Presented here are 15 T cell receptor beta chains from one specimen sequenced in a study of T-cell memory formation after mild COVID-19. TCRdb itself ran the 5' RACE reads through MiXCR, one entry per CDR3 protein. The sample contains around 200,000 distinct CDR3 sequences, 25% to 35% of which appear only once. Sequencing was done on a sample of PBMCs or a T cell subset sorted from them (not recorded which). All receptors derive from an adult woman who had mild COVID-19 (a few samples of this study predate the infection). Cell type and time point are not known.

The gene calls are TRBV7-8 and TRBJ2-5; D unresolved. The CDR3 is 16 residues long. V dropped 5 bases and J dropped 5 bases, with 21 bases sitting between them. Germline V gene lookup returns CDR1 SGHVS and CDR2 FQNEAQ. The CDR3 loop is CASSPRRVGSHETQYF. For the CDR3, the DNA is TGTGCCAGCAGCCCTAGACGAGTAGGGTCTCATGAGACCCAGTACTTC.

This chain links TRBV29-1 with TRBJ1-1, with a tentative D call TRBD1 (5 bases). The germline V gene encodes CDR1 SQVTM and CDR2 ANQGSEA. This CDR3 has 12 residues. Trimming pared 5 bases from V and 1 base from J, leaving 8 bases between. The CDR3: CSVLQANTEAFF. Here the CDR3 DNA reads TGCAGCGTTCTACAGGCGAACACTGAAGCTTTCTTT.

V usage is TRBV6-5 and J usage is TRBJ1-2; D not resolved. The V end was cut by 3 bases, the J end by 0 bases, with 8 bases between. The CDR3 totals 14 residues. Germline CDR1 and CDR2: MNHEY and SVGAGI. The DNA for the CDR3 is TGTGCCAGCAGTTATGACGGGACTAACTATGGCTACACCTTC. The encoded protein is CASSYDGTNYGYTF.

The gene calls are TRBV18 and TRBJ1-1, with TRBD1 matching 11 bases. Trimming removed 5 bases from V and 5 bases from J; junction bases left unmatched: 4. The length of the CDR3 is 14 residues. The germline V gene encodes CDR1 KGHSH and CDR2 LQKENI. The CDR3 region is CASSAGTGGTEAFF. For the CDR3, the DNA is TGTGCCAGCTCAGCAGGGACAGGGGGGACTGAAGCTTTCTTT.

The chain joins TRBV12-3 or TRBV12-4 to TRBJ1-1; D is unresolved. V was trimmed by 5 bases and J by 7 bases, leaving 8 bases between them. This CDR3 has 11 residues. Here the CDR3 reads CASSPKGEAFF. CDR3 in DNA: TGTGCCAGCAGTCCCAAAGGTGAAGCTTTCTTT.

A few counts support this clonotype. The rearrangement uses TRBV6-1 and TRBJ1-1, with D perhaps matching TRBD1 (6 bases). Trimming stripped 6 bases from V and 3 bases from J, with 14 bases between. The CDR3 length is 14 residues. CDR1 is MNHNS and CDR2 is SASEGT in the germline V gene. The CDR3 DNA sequence: TGTGCCAGCAGCCTGACGGACAGTTACACTGAAGCTTTCTTT. This gives the protein CASSLTDSYTEAFF.

This clonotype was picked up a small number of times. The rearrangement links TRBV6-2 or TRBV6-3 to TRBJ2-7; possible D gene TRBD1, 5 bases. Germline V CDR1 and CDR2: MNHEY, SVGEGT. This CDR3 spans 12 amino acids. The V and J ends lost 6 bases and 1 base respectively, with 7 bases between them. DNA for the CDR3: TGTGCCAGCAGGACAGCGTCCTACGAGCAGTACTTC. Translating gives CASRTASYEQYF.

CDR3 sequence (DNA): TGTGCCAGCAGCTTACGGGAGTTGGAAAAACTGTTTTTT. Residues: CASSLRELEKLFF. The J gene is TRBJ1-4, the V gene TRBV7-9, with D unclear. This CDR3 contains 13 residues. V dropped 2 bases and J dropped 8 bases, with 9 bases sitting between them. Germline CDR1 and CDR2: SEHNR and FQNEAQ (reference sequence).

The V and J genes are TRBV7-9 and TRBJ2-2; 11 bases fit TRBD2. The junction had 7 bases not matched to a gene; V was cut back by 8 bases and J by 2 bases. Germline V gives CDR1 SEHNR, CDR2 FQNEAQ (reference sequence). The CDR3 is 16 amino acids. CDR3 coding DNA: TGTGCCAGCGGGGGGACTAGCGGAATCAACACCGGGGAGCTGTTTTTT. Translating gives CASGGTSGINTGELFF.

This clonotype was counted only a few times. This sequence joins TRBV7-9 and TRBJ2-6; D may be TRBD2 (6 bases). This CDR3 contains 16 residues. Trimming removed 4 bases at V and 4 bases at J, with 14 bases between. The germline CDR1 and CDR2 sequences are SEHNR and FQNEAQ (reference sequence). CDR3 sequence reads: CASSSQEGLGANVLTF. In DNA form, the CDR3 reads TGTGCCAGCAGCTCGCAGGAGGGGCTCGGGGCCAACGTCCTGACTTTC.

This clonotype was recorded once. The chain couples TRBV29-1 to TRBJ1-1; D unresolved. From germline, CDR1 is SQVTM and CDR2 ANQGSEA. Trimming stripped 3 bases from V and 0 bases from J, with 11 bases between. The CDR3 is 14 amino acids. This CDR3 is CSVDSRRMNTEAFF. CDR3 DNA: TGCAGCGTTGATTCGAGGCGGATGAACACTGAAGCTTTCTTT. The full variable domain, in which reference TRBV29-1 and TRBJ1-1 provide the parts outside the CDR3, is SAVISQKPSRDICQRGTSLTIQCQVDSQVTMMFWYRQQPGQSLTLIATANQGSEATYESGFVIDKFPISRPNLTFSTLTVSNMSPEDSSIYLCSVDSRRMNTEAFFGQGTRLTVV.

The chain recombines TRBV7-9 with TRBJ2-1; D might be TRBD1 (5 bases). The V end was cut by 5 bases, the J end by 8 bases, with 34 bases between. The CDR3 runs 20 residues. Germline V gene sequence: CDR1 SEHNR, CDR2 FQNEAQ (reference sequence). The CDR3 reads CASSPLPPHSLLLGEDEQFF. CDR3 coding DNA: TGTGCCAGCAGCCCTCTACCCCCCCACAGCCTTCTCTTAGGGGAAGATGAGCAGTTCTTC.

The V gene is TRBV23-1, the J gene TRBJ1-5, with D uncertain. TRBV23-1 is an ORF, and what it does is uncertain. The CDR3 spans 15 residues. The V end was cut by 6 bases, the J end by 1 base, with 13 bases between. The chain's CDR3 is CASSPQVSSNQPQHF. The CDR3 region has the DNA TGCGCCAGCAGCCCCCAAGTGTCGAGCAATCAGCCCCAGCATTTT.

This clonotype has just a few counts. The chain is built from TRBV18 and TRBJ2-3, with TRBD2 matching 11 bases. CDR3 length: 15 residues. Germline V gene lookup returns CDR1 KGHSH and CDR2 LQKENI. The junction had 2 bases not matched to a gene; V was cut back by 1 base and J by 5 bases. The CDR3 here is CASSPRLAGIDTQYF. The CDR3 DNA reads as TGTGCCAGCTCACCACGACTAGCGGGGATAGATACGCAGTATTTT. The whole variable domain, filled in from reference TRBV18 and TRBJ2-3, reads NAGVMQNPRHLVRRRGQEARLRCSPMKGHSHVYWYRQLPEEGLKFMVYLQKENIIDESGMPKERFSAEFPKEGPSILRIQQVVRGDSAAYFCASSPRLAGIDTQYFGPGTRLTVL.

This chain joins TRBV4-1 and TRBJ2-5; 11 nucleotides line up with TRBD2. This CDR3 is 16 amino acids long. V lost 4 bases to trimming and J lost 5 bases; unmatched junction nucleotides: 9. The germline gives CDR1 MGHRA, CDR2 YSYEKL. CDR3 sequence: CASSRYSGGAGETQYF. CDR3 DNA: TGCGCCAGCAGCCGATATAGCGGGGGGGCCGGTGAGACCCAGTACTTC.